The 6 T cell receptor beta chains below come from one sample, sequenced in a study of cytomegalovirus exposure and HLA in healthy donors. Both 60 Vbeta primers and 13 Jbeta primers went into the PCR. The method was immunoSEQ multiplex PCR; TCRdb's version includes in-frame clones alone and lacks a portion of them. The repertoire holds some 200,000 clones, with over 65% as singletons. Sample: PBMCs. The receptors come from a woman aged 50 to 60 in good health and CMV-seropositive.

The CDR3 DNA reads as TGTGCCAGCTCCATAGGGACAGGGAGTGAAAAACTGTTTTTT. This gives the protein CASSIGTGSEKLFF. V is TRBV6-1 and J is TRBJ1-4, with TRBD1 identical over 9 bases. J gave up 7 bases and V 8 bases, and 8 bases lay outside the gene matches. Germline CDR1 is MNHNS and CDR2 is SASEGT. The length of the CDR3 is 14 residues.

The rearrangement joins TRBV7-9 to TRBJ1-2, with TRBD1 as a possible D gene (6 bases). Germline CDR1 is SEHNR and CDR2 is FQNEAQ (reference sequence). Between the trimmed V and J ends, which lost 1 base and 5 bases, there was a span of 8 bases. The CDR3 totals 13 residues. DNA of the CDR3: TGTGCCAGCAGCTTAGGACAGGAATATGGCTACACCTTC. It translates to CASSLGQEYGYTF.

V usage is TRBV2 and J usage is TRBJ2-1; D unclear. Germline V gives CDR1 SNHLY, CDR2 FYNNEI. V lost 6 bases, J lost 0 bases, and 12 bases lay in between. The length of the CDR3 is 15 residues. The CDR3, as DNA: TGTGCCAGCAGAGAGACTCCGAGCTCCTACAATGAGCAGTTCTTC. Residues: CASRETPSSYNEQFF.

This sequence joins TRBV5-4 and TRBJ2-1, with TRBD2 identical over 9 bases. Germline loops: CDR1 SGHNT, CDR2 YYREEE (reference sequence). The CDR3 is 17 amino acids. Trimming at V came to 4 bases and at J to 3 bases, leaving 11 bases not matched to a gene. Here the CDR3 reads CASSQEGLAFVYNEQFF. For the CDR3, the DNA is TGTGCCAGCAGCCAAGAGGGACTAGCTTTCGTCTACAATGAGCAGTTCTTC.

The chain employs TRBV18 and TRBJ2-7; D may be TRBD1 (6 bases). The CDR3 is 14 residues long. Between the trimmed V and J ends, which lost 3 bases and 6 bases, there was a span of 15 bases. Germline CDR1 reads KGHSH; CDR2 reads LQKENI. The CDR3 region has the DNA TGTGCCAGCTCACCGCGCAATCAGGGGTCCGAGCAGTACTTC. It translates to CASSPRNQGSEQYF.

This chain uses TRBV18 with TRBJ2-7; 8 bases match TRBD2. Germline assignment: CDR1 KGHSH and CDR2 LQKENI. Trimming removed 2 bases from V and 4 bases from J; junction bases left unmatched: 7. The CDR3 loop spans 15 amino acids. CDR3: CASSPSGGGLYEQYF. The CDR3 DNA follows: TGTGCCAGCTCACCATCTGGCGGGGGGCTGTACGAGCAGTACTTC.